The 8 T cell receptor beta chains below all came from one sample that was sequenced in a study of blood T cell dynamics during melanoma immunotherapy. The time point here: week 3, after first cycle of checkpoint inhibitor. Measured with immunoSEQ multiplex PCR; TCRdb has only the in-frame clones, and not every one. The data show roughly 30,000 clones, approximately 88% seen once. Sample: blood, taken from a patient treated with checkpoint blockade. The source is a human donor with melanoma.

This clone was counted once. The chain joins TRBV18 to TRBJ1-2, with unresolved D. With 2 bases removed from V and 1 base from J, the gap between germline ends came to 8 bases. The CDR3 extends over 14 amino acids. Germline V gene sequence: CDR1 KGHSH, CDR2 LQKENI. CDR3 region: CASSPDDGNYGYTF. DNA of the CDR3: TGTGCCAGCTCACCAGACGACGGTAACTATGGCTACACCTTC.

The chain joins TRBV6-1 to TRBJ2-2; unclear D gene. The CDR3 contains 12 residues. Trimming pared 7 bases from V and 5 bases from J, leaving 8 bases between. Germline V gene data show CDR1 as MNHNS and CDR2 as SASEGT. The CDR3, as DNA: TGTGCCAGCACCCTCGGTACCGGGGAGCTGTTTTTT. Encoded protein: CASTLGTGELFF.

V is TRBV28 and J is TRBJ1-5; D unresolved. The CDR3 covers 11 residues. Germline CDR1 reads MDHEN; CDR2 reads SYDVKM. V shed 5 bases and J shed 4 bases, with 3 bases lying between them. This CDR3 reads CASSGNQPQHF. CDR3 DNA: TGTGCCAGCAGTGGGAATCAGCCCCAGCATTTT.

The chain combines TRBV19 with TRBJ1-5, with D maybe TRBD1 (6 bases). The V end was cut by 3 bases, the J end by 0 bases, with 9 bases between. The CDR3 extends over 15 amino acids. Germline V lookup: CDR1 LNHDA, CDR2 SQIVND (reference sequence). The DNA for the CDR3 is TGTGCCAGTAGTATCAACAGGGATAGCAATCAGCCCCAGCATTTT. Protein: CASSINRDSNQPQHF.

The chain uses TRBV6-1 and TRBJ2-6; D not certain. V was pared by 1 base and J by 0 bases, with 16 bases between. The CDR3 runs 19 residues. Germline V lookup: CDR1 MNHNS, CDR2 SASEGT. The CDR3: CASSEGGLAPLSGANVLTF. The CDR3 DNA reads as TGTGCCAGCAGTGAAGGCGGCCTCGCTCCCCTCTCTGGGGCCAACGTCCTGACTTTC.

The J gene is TRBJ2-5, the V gene TRBV7-6; a weak D match, TRBD1 (6 bases). The CDR3 spans 18 residues. Germline assignment: CDR1 SGHVS and CDR2 FNYEAQ. Trimming stripped 3 bases from V and 0 bases from J, with 20 bases between. The CDR3 nucleotides are TGTGCCAGCAGCTTCTTTGCCCCAGGGGCGCGTAACCAAGAGACCCAGTACTTC. Amino acids: CASSFFAPGARNQETQYF.

V and J are TRBV14 and TRBJ1-1; 8 positions agree with TRBD1. The CDR3 length is 15 residues. V gave up 1 base and J gave up 5 bases; unmatched junction bases: 6. Germline values: CDR1 SGHDN, CDR2 FVKESK. The CDR3 region has the DNA TGTGCCAGCAGCCAAGGCTTCAGGGGGCGGACTGAAGCTTTCTTT. The encoded protein is CASSQGFRGRTEAFF.

The V call is TRBV7-9, the J call TRBJ1-6, with TRBD1 matching over 7 bases. The germline V gene has CDR1 SEHNR and CDR2 FQNEAQ (reference sequence). The CDR3 contains 15 residues. Trimming at V came to 6 bases and at J to 7 bases, leaving 9 bases not matched to a gene. The CDR3 here is CASRSTRGGNSPLHF. In DNA form, the CDR3 reads TGTGCCAGCAGAAGCACCAGGGGGGGGAATTCACCCCTCCACTTT.